These 22 T cell receptor beta chains share one sample of origin, sequenced in a study of early T cells in non-severe SARS-CoV-2 infection (dated by TCRdb to the early 2020s). Library preparation employed 5' RACE. Sequencing instrument: NextSeq 500. Using fastp trimming at Q25 and MiXCR clonotype assembly, TCRdb reanalyzed the public sequencing data and kept in-frame beta chains. Rows with a matching CDR3 protein are joined into one entry that keeps the most common DNA and genes. In all, the sample holds tens of thousands of distinct CDR3 sequences, and around 14% of those were seen once. The ten biggest clones cover about 8% of the sample. The specimen was whole blood. The receptors were sampled from an adult who was a healthcare worker with PCR-confirmed SARS-CoV-2 infection or an uninfected control (not recorded which).

The genes are TRBV5-5 and TRBJ1-1; D unclear. The CDR3 loop spans 14 amino acids. Per germline, CDR1 SGHKS and CDR2 YYEKEE (reference sequence). V shed 0 bases and J shed 4 bases, with 10 bases lying between them. The CDR3 is CASSLEGGLTEAFF. DNA of the CDR3: TGTGCCAGCAGCTTGGAGGGAGGGCTCACTGAAGCTTTCTTT.

The chain has TRBV10-3 and TRBJ1-2; D not resolved. Germline lookup yields CDR1 ENHRY and CDR2 SYGVKD. Trimming removed 7 bases at V and 2 bases at J, with 11 bases between. This CDR3 comprises 13 residues. The CDR3 is CAITETANYGYTF. The CDR3 DNA follows: TGTGCCATCACCGAGACCGCCAACTATGGCTACACCTTC.

This clonotype has only a few counts. The chain is built from TRBV29-1 and TRBJ1-1; no reliable D call. V was pared by 3 bases and J by 4 bases, with 6 bases between. Germline-derived CDR1 and CDR2 are SQVTM and ANQGSEA. The CDR3 extends over 11 amino acids. The CDR3 sequence: CSVDFSTEAFF. In nucleotides, the CDR3 is TGCAGCGTTGATTTTTCCACTGAAGCTTTCTTT. Variable domain in full (rest from reference TRBV29-1 and TRBJ1-1): SAVISQKPSRDICQRGTSLTIQCQVDSQVTMMFWYRQQPGQSLTLIATANQGSEATYESGFVIDKFPISRPNLTFSTLTVSNMSPEDSSIYLCSVDFSTEAFFGQGTRLTVV.

The rearrangement joins TRBV29-1 to TRBJ2-3; D uncertain. Germline V gene sequence: CDR1 SQVTM, CDR2 ANQGSEA. Trimming removed 7 bases from V and 4 bases from J, with 15 bases in between. The length of the CDR3 is 13 residues. CDR3 coding DNA: TGCAGCGGTTGGCTAGGCACATCAGATACGCAGTATTTT. This sequence encodes CSGWLGTSDTQYF.

This clonotype was detected only a few times. The genes are TRBV13 and TRBJ1-1, with D tentatively TRBD1 (5 bases). This CDR3 region has 14 residues. The V end lost 5 bases, the J end lost 0 bases, and 10 bases lay between the germline ends. CDR1 PRHDT and CDR2 FYEKMQ come from the germline V gene (reference sequence). The CDR3 loop reads CASSPGTLNTEAFF. The CDR3 nucleotides are TGTGCCAGCAGCCCCGGGACTTTGAACACTGAAGCTTTCTTT. The variable domain in full, completed from reference TRBV13 and TRBJ1-1, reads AAGVIQSPRHLIKEKRETATLKCYPIPRHDTVYWYQQGPGQDPQFLISFYEKMQSDKGSIPDRFSAQQFSDYHSELNMSSLELGDSALYFCASSPGTLNTEAFFGQGTRLTVV.

This clonotype occurred a few times. The chain is built from TRBV5-4 and TRBJ1-5, with D perhaps matching TRBD1 (5 bases). V lost 4 bases and J lost 3, with 14 bases in between. The CDR3 contains 15 residues. From germline, CDR1 is SGHNT and CDR2 YYREEE (reference sequence). The CDR3 DNA sequence: TGTGCCAGCAGCGCTGGGACGGGGGACAATCAGCCCCAGCATTTT. Protein product: CASSAGTGDNQPQHF.

The sample holds many counts of this clonotype. The CDR3 protein is CASSPGGGPTDTQYF. In DNA form, the CDR3 reads TGTGCCAGCAGCCCAGGCGGGGGGCCCACAGATACGCAGTATTTT. The rearrangement joins TRBV11-3 to TRBJ2-3; 8 bases are shared with TRBD2. The CDR3 has 15 amino acids. Germline CDR1 SGHNT, CDR2 YENEEA. The V segment lost 5 bases and the J segment 2 bases; nucleotides outside the gene matches: 6.

This clonotype was detected ten times or more. The chain is built from TRBV29-1 and TRBJ1-1, with unresolved D. V lost 6 bases, J lost 1 base, and 12 bases lay in between. CDR1 is SQVTM, CDR2 ANQGSEA, per germline. The CDR3 is 13 residues long. In DNA, the CDR3 is TGCAGCGTCGCCTTGACATGGAACACTGAAGCTTTCTTT. This translates into CSVALTWNTEAFF.

This chain links TRBV11-1 with TRBJ2-7; D unresolved. The length of the CDR3 is 14 residues. The germline CDR1 and CDR2 sequences are SGHAT and FQDESV (reference sequence). V dropped 3 bases and J dropped 4 bases, with 13 bases sitting between them. CDR3 sequence: CASSFAQVLYEQYF. The CDR3, as DNA: TGTGCCAGCAGCTTCGCCCAGGTTCTTTACGAGCAGTACTTC.

V and J are TRBV7-6 and TRBJ2-3; TRBD1 or TRBD2 may be the D gene (6 bases each). CDR3 length: 16 residues. The V end lost 0 bases, the J end lost 3 bases, and 13 bases lay between the germline ends. Germline CDR1 SGHVS, CDR2 FNYEAQ. This CDR3 is CASSLAGGAGTDTQYF. Written as DNA, the CDR3 is TGTGCCAGCAGCTTAGCGGGGGGCGCGGGAACAGATACGCAGTATTTT.

This clonotype appeared many times. The chain employs TRBV29-1 and TRBJ2-7; D not resolved. The length of the CDR3 is 12 residues. The V and J ends lost 4 bases and 6 bases respectively, with 13 bases between them. Germline CDR1 and CDR2: SQVTM and ANQGSEA. This CDR3 is CSVAGGRTEQYF. The CDR3 nucleotides are TGCAGCGTTGCGGGCGGCCGGACCGAGCAGTACTTC.

This clonotype has a count of ten or more. This rearrangement joins TRBV6-2 or TRBV6-3 to TRBJ2-1, with D perhaps matching TRBD1 or TRBD2 (6 bases each). V was shortened by 0 bases and J by 2 bases, with 14 bases between the two germline ends. Germline V gene sequence: CDR1 MNHEY, CDR2 SVGEGT. This CDR3 is built from 17 residues. As DNA, the CDR3 is TGTGCCAGCAGTTACTCGAGGGGGAGGACTACCTACAATGAGCAGTTCTTC. Residues: CASSYSRGRTTYNEQFF.

This clonotype showed up just a few times. The V and J genes are TRBV12-3 or TRBV12-4 and TRBJ2-5; D possibly matches TRBD1 or TRBD2 (5 bases each). V was clipped by 6 bases and J by 5 bases, with 16 bases between them. The CDR3 consists of 14 residues. The CDR3 DNA follows: TGTGCCAGCAGCCGCCAGGGTAGCGCGGAGACCCAGTACTTC. Translating it yields CASSRQGSAETQYF.

The chain recombines TRBV29-1 with TRBJ2-2; D assignment may be TRBD1 or TRBD2 (6 bases each). The germline V gene encodes CDR1 SQVTM and CDR2 ANQGSEA. CDR3 length equals 15 residues. Trimming stripped 7 bases from V and 5 bases from J, with 20 bases between. The CDR3 DNA reads TGCAGCGGAGGTGCCGGGGGCGGGTTGACCGGGGAGCTGTTTTTT. Translated, it gives CSGGAGGGLTGELFF.

The chain recombines TRBV14 with TRBJ1-5, with a weak D call TRBD1 (5 bases). Germline CDR1 is SGHDN and CDR2 is FVKESK. This CDR3 spans 17 amino acids. V lost 2 bases to trimming and J lost 0 bases, with 14 bases between them. The CDR3 here is CASSQPQGAYSNQPQHF. The CDR3 bases are TGTGCCAGCAGCCAACCTCAGGGAGCCTATAGCAATCAGCCCCAGCATTTT.

This clonotype was seen only a few times. The rearrangement joins TRBV7-9 to TRBJ1-3; D perhaps matches TRBD1 (6 bases). V lost 5 bases to trimming and J lost 0 bases, with 14 bases between them. This CDR3 is built from 16 residues. Germline assignment: CDR1 SEHNR and CDR2 FQNEAQ (reference sequence). The CDR3 reads CASSIRQAHSGNTIYF. CDR3 nucleotide sequence: TGTGCCAGCAGCATTCGACAGGCTCACTCTGGAAACACCATATATTTT.

This clonotype occurred a few times. The chain recombines TRBV12-2 with TRBJ2-1. TRBV12-2 is shown as a pseudogene. This CDR3 has 11 amino acids. CDR3 loop: CASRPANEQFF. The CDR3 nucleotides are TGTGCAAGTCGCCCAGCGAATGAGCAGTTCTTC.

In its sample, this clonotype was seen many times. The rearrangement uses TRBV20-1 and TRBJ2-7, with 12 nucleotides matching TRBD2. Germline-derived CDR1 and CDR2 are DFQATT and SNEGSKA (reference sequence). Trimming cost V 2 bases and J 2 bases; bases outside gene matches: 7. The CDR3 runs 16 residues. The chain's CDR3 is CSARTLAGGFTYEQYF. CDR3 in DNA: TGCAGTGCTAGAACTCTAGCGGGAGGGTTCACCTACGAGCAGTACTTC.

The chain joins TRBV13 to TRBJ2-7, with D perhaps TRBD2 (5 bases). The V end lost 0 bases, the J end lost 4 bases, and 7 bases lay between the germline ends. Germline loops: CDR1 PRHDT, CDR2 FYEKMQ (reference sequence). The CDR3 length is 13 residues. The CDR3 loop reads CASSLGLGYEQYF. CDR3 nucleotide sequence: TGTGCCAGCAGCTTAGGACTAGGGTACGAGCAGTACTTC. Looking up the rest from reference TRBV13 and TRBJ2-7 gives the full variable domain: AAGVIQSPRHLIKEKRETATLKCYPIPRHDTVYWYQQGPGQDPQFLISFYEKMQSDKGSIPDRFSAQQFSDYHSELNMSSLELGDSALYFCASSLGLGYEQYFGPGTRLTVT.

This clonotype has at least ten counts. The chain employs TRBV20-1 and TRBJ2-3, with a weak D call TRBD2 (6 bases). The CDR3 consists of 11 residues. CDR1 DFQATT and CDR2 SNEGSKA come from the germline V gene (reference sequence). V gave up 6 bases and J gave up 4 bases, with 8 bases separating them. The chain's CDR3 is CSAQRADTQYF. In DNA, the CDR3 is TGCAGTGCCCAGCGGGCAGATACGCAGTATTTT.

This CDR3 is CASGPNPEHRNTGELFF. Written as DNA, the CDR3 is TGTGCTAGTGGCCCGAACCCCGAACACCGGAACACCGGGGAGCTGTTTTTT. This sequence joins TRBV12-5 and TRBJ2-2; D not resolved. Trimming cost V 6 bases and J 1 base, with 18 bases left between them. The length of the CDR3 is 17 residues. The germline gives CDR1 LGHNT, CDR2 FRNRAP.

This clonotype was counted at least ten times. V usage is TRBV7-2 and J usage is TRBJ2-3; D may be TRBD1 (6 bases). There are 15 residues in the CDR3. Per the germline V gene, CDR1 is SGHTA and CDR2 is FQGNSA. V was pared by 5 bases and J by 4 bases, with 16 bases between. The CDR3 is CASSPPQGRPDTQYF. The CDR3 DNA follows: TGTGCCAGCAGCCCGCCCCAGGGGCGGCCAGATACGCAGTATTTT.